This is a list of T cell receptor beta chains from one sample in a study of OX40 agonist ivuxolimab in advanced cancers. Assay: immunoSEQ multiplex PCR; the TCRdb copy retains only in-frame clones and omits some. Of around 100,000 clones in the sample, around 91% are singletons; the top ten hold around 0.16%. The input for sequencing was CD4+ or CD8+ T cells sorted from blood, taken in a trial of the OX40 agonist ivuxolimab. These receptors were collected from an adult with an advanced solid tumor such as melanoma, head and neck, liver or kidney cancer. The CDR3 runs from the conserved cysteine through the conserved F or W. A D gene is named only where the DNA matches it firmly. Clone size is stated in some rows and not others, as once, few, many or a class when expanded.

.	TRBV7-2	TRBJ1-5	.	CASSLRGGNQPQHF	TGTGCCAGCAGCTTACGGGGTGGCAATCAGCCCCAGCATTTT
.	TRBV5-1	TRBJ1-1	.	CASSPLGGATEAFF	TGCGCCAGCAGTCCCCTAGGGGGGGCAACTGAAGCTTTCTTT
.	TRBV30	TRBJ1-2	.	CAWSRTGRRYGYTF	TGTGCCTGGAGTCGGACCGGGAGGCGGTATGGCTACACCTTC
.	TRBV28	TRBJ2-1	.	CASSRDRSGNEQFF	TGTGCCAGCAGCAGAGACAGGTCGGGAAATGAGCAGTTCTTC
.	TRBV9	TRBJ1-1	few	CASSVETWTEAFF	TGTGCCAGCAGCGTAGAGACGTGGACTGAAGCTTTCTTT
.	TRBV6-1	TRBJ2-5	once	CASGESGGDQETQYF	TGTGCCAGCGGAGAGAGCGGAGGGGACCAAGAGACCCAGTACTTC
.	TRBV6-1	TRBJ1-1	.	CASSVGRGGNTEAFF	TGTGCCAGCAGTGTAGGCAGAGGGGGGAACACTGAAGCTTTCTTT
.	TRBV27	TRBJ2-2	.	CASGYPLLNTGELFF	TGTGCCAGCGGATACCCACTTTTGAACACCGGGGAGCTGTTTTTT
.	TRBV30	TRBJ1-5	few	CAWSVGYSNQPQHF	TGTGCCTGGAGTGTGGGATATAGCAATCAGCCCCAGCATTTT
.	TRBV9	TRBJ2-1	once	CASSAYLDSYNEQFF	TGTGCCAGCAGCGCCTACCTTGACTCCTACAATGAGCAGTTCTTC
.	TRBV9	TRBJ2-7	.	CASGPQGWGAGHEQYF	TGTGCCAGCGGCCCACAGGGGTGGGGAGCGGGACACGAGCAGTACTTC
.	TRBV9	TRBJ2-7	.	CASSVEAGSSYEQYF	TGTGCCAGCAGCGTAGAGGCAGGTAGCTCCTACGAGCAGTACTTC
.	TRBV7-8	TRBJ1-1	.	CASSLEGHLLGNTEAFF	TGTGCCAGCAGCTTAGAGGGACATTTATTGGGGAACACTGAAGCTTTCTTT
.	TRBV28	TRBJ1-2	.	CASSTLTGPRLSGYTF	TGTGCCAGCAGCACCCTAACAGGGCCTCGGTTGAGCGGCTACACCTTC
TRBD2	TRBV10-2	TRBJ2-1	.	CASGRAGVTEQFF	TGCGCCAGCGGCCGAGCGGGAGTCACTGAGCAGTTCTTC
.	TRBV30	TRBJ2-1	.	CAWSPSLVQFF	TGTGCCTGGAGTCCCTCTCTGGTGCAGTTCTTC
.	TRBV5-1	TRBJ2-6	.	CASSLAGYSGANVLTF	TGCGCCAGCAGCTTGGCCGGATACTCTGGGGCCAACGTCCTGACTTTC
.	TRBV9	TRBJ1-6	once	CASSVGPGFNSPLHF	TGTGCCAGCAGCGTAGGGCCAGGGTTTAATTCACCCCTCCACTTT
TRBD1	TRBV6-1	TRBJ1-5	.	CASSEAYTGTGRLYQPQHF	TGTGCCAGCAGTGAAGCCTACACCGGGACAGGGAGGCTCTATCAGCCCCAGCATTTT
.	TRBV7-6	TRBJ2-3	once	CASSLATITDTQYF	TGTGCCAGCAGCTTAGCTACTATCACAGATACGCAGTATTTT
.	TRBV7-3	TRBJ2-3	.	CASSPRRGYSTDTQYF	TGTGCCAGCAGCCCGAGGCGGGGTTATAGCACAGATACGCAGTATTTT
TRBD1	TRBV19	TRBJ2-3	.	CASSMGQGQGTQYF	TGTGCCAGTAGTATGGGACAGGGGCAGGGTACGCAGTATTTT
.	TRBV21-1	TRBJ2-1	.	CASSKNRREKCSYNEQFF	TGTGCCAGCAGCAAAAATCGGCGGGAGAAGTGCTCCTACAATGAGCAGTTCTTC
TRBD1	TRBV5-1	TRBJ1-1	.	CASSSRQGTVEAFF	TGCGCCAGCAGCTCCAGACAGGGAACGGTTGAAGCTTTCTTT
TRBD1	TRBV4-2	TRBJ2-1	.	CASSPSGDSSYNEQFF	TGTGCCAGCAGCCCGAGTGGGGACAGCTCCTACAATGAGCAGTTCTTC
.	TRBV21-1	TRBJ2-1	.	CASSGTSRSEEQFF	TGTGCCAGCAGCGGGACTAGCAGGTCCGAGGAGCAGTTCTTC
.	TRBV19	TRBJ1-1	.	CASSIRVGEAFF	TGTGCCAGTAGTATAAGGGTGGGTGAAGCTTTCTTT
.	TRBV21-1	TRBJ2-7	.	CASSKEDPREGLADYSYEQYF	TGTGCCAGCAGCAAGGAGGATCCTCGAGAGGGACTAGCGGACTATTCCTACGAGCAGTACTTC
TRBD2	TRBV6-1	TRBJ2-7	.	CASSGLWGGYEQYF	TGTGCCAGCAGTGGTCTTTGGGGGGGGTACGAGCAGTACTTC
.	TRBV5-1	TRBJ2-1	.	CASSLGLGRGYNEQFF	TGCGCCAGCAGCTTGGGGTTGGGGCGAGGGTACAATGAGCAGTTCTTC
TRBD2	TRBV6-1	TRBJ2-5	.	CASSHSGSGQETQYF	TGTGCCAGCTCGCATAGCGGGAGCGGACAAGAGACCCAGTACTTC
.	TRBV30	TRBJ2-2	once	CAWRTGNTGELFF	TGTGCCTGGAGAACAGGGAACACCGGGGAGCTGTTTTTT
TRBD1	TRBV25-1	TRBJ1-2	.	CASRPNGQGRGGYTF	TGTGCCAGCAGACCTAACGGACAGGGAAGGGGTGGCTACACCTTC
.	TRBV28	TRBJ2-7	.	CASRRQPSYEQYF	TGTGCCAGCAGGCGACAGCCCTCCTACGAGCAGTACTTC
.	TRBV5-1	TRBJ1-5	.	CASSLGGPNQPQHF	TGCGCCAGCAGCTTGGGAGGCCCCAATCAGCCCCAGCATTTT
.	TRBV7-8	TRBJ2-1	.	CASSPSGRGAIGEQFF	TGTGCCAGCAGCCCCTCCGGGCGGGGAGCAATTGGAGAGCAGTTCTTC
TRBD1	TRBV6-1	TRBJ1-5	once	CASRLDRGNQPQHF	TGTGCCAGCAGACTCGACAGGGGCAATCAGCCCCAGCATTTT
.	TRBV28	TRBJ1-1	.	CASIVSLSGTEAFF	TGTGCCAGCATTGTCTCCTTGTCGGGCACTGAAGCTTTCTTT
.	TRBV20-1	TRBJ2-7	.	CSASGGYEQYF	TGCAGTGCTAGTGGGGGCTACGAGCAGTACTTC
.	TRBV29-1	TRBJ1-2	.	CSARGTNYGYTF	TGCAGCGCCCGAGGGACCAACTATGGCTACACCTTC
.	TRBV2	TRBJ1-1	.	CASSARVADTEAFF	TGTGCCAGCAGTGCGCGGGTCGCGGACACTGAAGCTTTCTTT
.	TRBV10-3	TRBJ2-5	.	CAISESVGAWETQYF	TGTGCCATCAGTGAGTCGGTAGGAGCTTGGGAGACCCAGTACTTC
.	TRBV11-2	TRBJ2-2	.	CASSFTGSTTTGELFF	TGTGCCAGCAGCTTTACAGGGTCGACAACTACCGGGGAGCTGTTTTTT
TRBD1	TRBV6-5	TRBJ2-3	.	CASRTGGNTDTQYF	TGTGCCAGCAGGACAGGGGGCAACACAGATACGCAGTATTTT
.	TRBV15	TRBJ2-3	.	CATNRAPGDTQYF	TGTGCCACCAACCGGGCCCCCGGAGATACGCAGTATTTT